This T cell receptor (beta chain) was sequenced in a study of shared clonotypes between healthy human individuals. Study-wide results and limits: Shared clonotypes across all four donors exceeded non-shared ones in generation probability.

Division of CD4+ cells produced a CD45RA+ naive subset and a CD45RA-negative memory subset. Assay: immunoSEQ multiplex PCR; the TCRdb copy retains only in-frame clones and omits some. The sample shows 1,400,000 or so clones, less than 99% of them seen only once. Points on this clone: Its target is unknown.

Germline V gene data show CDR1 as LNHDA and CDR2 as SQIVND (reference sequence). The CDR3 runs 13 residues. The V gene lost 6 bases and the J gene lost 9 bases, with 18 bases spanning the gap. The chain has TRBV19 and TRBJ2-7; TRBD2 is a possible D gene (6 bases). The origin of this receptor is a man under 40 in good health. The sequenced sample consisted of naive CD4+ T cells sorted from blood. Subset specified: CD45RA+ positively selected. The CDR3 DNA reads TGTGCCAGTAGCCAAGGTAGCCTGGGAGGGCAGTACTTC. It encodes CASSQGSLGGQYF.